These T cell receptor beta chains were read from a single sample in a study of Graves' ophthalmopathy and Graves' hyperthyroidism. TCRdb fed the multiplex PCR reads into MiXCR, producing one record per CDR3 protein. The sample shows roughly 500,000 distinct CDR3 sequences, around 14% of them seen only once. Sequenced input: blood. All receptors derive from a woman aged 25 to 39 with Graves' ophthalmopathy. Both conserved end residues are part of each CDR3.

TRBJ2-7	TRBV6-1	CASSEAGPFYEQYF
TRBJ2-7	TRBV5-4	CASRDLGPSGRYEQYF
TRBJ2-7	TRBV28	CASSPRVPYEQYF
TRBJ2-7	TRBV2	CASKVQGLHEQYF
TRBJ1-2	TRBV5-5	CASSPREQSIPAETF
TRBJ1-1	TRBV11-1	CASSPDGGYAEAFF
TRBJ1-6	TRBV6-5	CASSRKVANSPLHF
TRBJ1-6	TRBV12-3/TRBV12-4	CASSRWEGGPLHF
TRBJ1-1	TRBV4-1	CASSQTTGTTEAFF
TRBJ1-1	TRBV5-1	CASSLAVGLEAFF
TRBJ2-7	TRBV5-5	CASSSGLAGGYEQYF
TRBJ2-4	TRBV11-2	CASSGFEEGAVGNIQYF
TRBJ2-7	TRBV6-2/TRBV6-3	CASNLQGPSEQYF
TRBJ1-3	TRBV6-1	CASRPDRAGNTIYF
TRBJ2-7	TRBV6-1	CASSRTPYPTIPEQYF
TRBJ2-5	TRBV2	CASSPQGLRETQYF
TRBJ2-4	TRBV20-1	CSASRTGGEWAKNIKYF
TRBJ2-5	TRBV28	CASSFNGAYQETQYF
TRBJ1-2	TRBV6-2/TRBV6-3	CASSYRGHPSYGYTF
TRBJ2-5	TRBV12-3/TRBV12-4	CASSPDPGAQYF
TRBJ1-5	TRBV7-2	CASSFQGWQPQHF
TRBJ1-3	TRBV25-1	CASSMNRGLAGNTIYF
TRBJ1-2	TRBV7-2	CASSLTGTTGDGYTF
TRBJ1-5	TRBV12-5	CASGGAVGGSWDQPQHF
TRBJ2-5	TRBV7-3	CASSTGTSVRETQYF
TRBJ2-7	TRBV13	CASSSSGRNEQYF
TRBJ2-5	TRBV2	CANRAAGPVQETQYF
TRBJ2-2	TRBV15	CATSRDWGITGELFF
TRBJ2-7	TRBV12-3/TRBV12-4	CASSFGDAFYEQYF
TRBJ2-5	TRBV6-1	CASSEGQGAWETQYF
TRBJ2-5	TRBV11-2	CASSLDWATRTQYF
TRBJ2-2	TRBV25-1	CASSELVAPSGELFF
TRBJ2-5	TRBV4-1	CASSHLSGGRYQETQYF
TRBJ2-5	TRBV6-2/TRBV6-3	CASSYEEETQYF
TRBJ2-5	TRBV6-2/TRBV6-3	CASSYGSEGGQETQYF
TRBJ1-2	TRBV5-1	CASSSRGLVNGYTF
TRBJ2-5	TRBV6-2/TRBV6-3	CASSRDSQETQCF
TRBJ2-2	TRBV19	CASSIHPLSGSNTGELFF
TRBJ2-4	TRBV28	CASSDTGVKNIQYF
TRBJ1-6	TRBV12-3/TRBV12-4	CASSRREGCSPLHF
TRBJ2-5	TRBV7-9	CASSLAARGWEETQYF
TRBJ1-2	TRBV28	CASSPRTGGGVDGYTF
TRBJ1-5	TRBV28	CASSLTPGIRNQPQHF
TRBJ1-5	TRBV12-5	CASGLVLGQQVNQPQHF
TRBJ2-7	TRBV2	CASSFFTDEQYF
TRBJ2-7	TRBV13	CASSRLVAGLGEQYF
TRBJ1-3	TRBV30	CAWSPAGNTIYF
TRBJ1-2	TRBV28	CASSLKAWGSSGYTF
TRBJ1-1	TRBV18	CASSPTQDTEAFF
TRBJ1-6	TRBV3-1	CASSQDVSAGANSPLHF
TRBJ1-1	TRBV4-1	CASSQVAGDTEAFF
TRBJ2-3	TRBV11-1	CASSPPLTTSVFQDTQYF
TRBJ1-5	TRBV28	CASSRRTGSSNQPQHF